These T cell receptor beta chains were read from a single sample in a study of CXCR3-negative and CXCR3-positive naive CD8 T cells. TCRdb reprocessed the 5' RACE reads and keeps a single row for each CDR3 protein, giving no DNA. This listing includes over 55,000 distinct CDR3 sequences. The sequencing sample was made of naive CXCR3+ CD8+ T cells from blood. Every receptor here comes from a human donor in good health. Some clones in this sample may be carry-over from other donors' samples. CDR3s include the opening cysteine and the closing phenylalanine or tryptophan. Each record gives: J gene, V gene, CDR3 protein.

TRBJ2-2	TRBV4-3	CASSRYSAEGTGELFF
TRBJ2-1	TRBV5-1	CASSLEGDNEQFF
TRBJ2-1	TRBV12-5	CASGLVGTDNNEQFF
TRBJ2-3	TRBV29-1	CSVREVASTDTQYF
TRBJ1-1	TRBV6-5	CASSSGSYVGTEAFF
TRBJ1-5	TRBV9	CASSVGGGNQPQHF
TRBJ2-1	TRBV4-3	CASSQDRPGQGADEQFF
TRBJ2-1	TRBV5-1	CASSLEGGLDQFF
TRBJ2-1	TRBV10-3	CAIRGAGGPGNEQFF
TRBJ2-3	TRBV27	CASSSRYRDSFTDTQYF
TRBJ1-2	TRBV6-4	CASSDSMGQGNGYTF
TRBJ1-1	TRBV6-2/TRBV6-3	CASSYSRAGITEAFF
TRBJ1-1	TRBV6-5	CASSSFSTEAFF
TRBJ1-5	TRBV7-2	CASSLEGQGSNQPQHF
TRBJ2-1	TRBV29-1	CSVEGSAGSYNEQFF
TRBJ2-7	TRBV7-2	CASSLARQGNYEQYF
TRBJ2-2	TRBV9	CVSSEGYYRTGELFF
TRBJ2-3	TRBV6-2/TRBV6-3	CASSYKVTDTQYF
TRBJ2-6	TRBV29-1	CSVEETSKVPSGANVLTF
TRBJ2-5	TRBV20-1	CSARRLAGAPLETQYF
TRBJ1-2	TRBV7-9	CASSLNSNLYGYTF
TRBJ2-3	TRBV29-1	CSVESRSVGTDTQYF
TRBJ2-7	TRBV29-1	CSVVLQGGYEQYF
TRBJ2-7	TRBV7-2	CASSFEGAPYEQYF
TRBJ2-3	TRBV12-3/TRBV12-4	CALGTGGDTQYF
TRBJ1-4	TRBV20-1	CSARVGEVEKLFF
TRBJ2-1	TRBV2	CASMGQSSYNEQFF
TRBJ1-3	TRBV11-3	CATTSQTDSGNTIYF
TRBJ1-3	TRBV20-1	CSARNSNSGNTIYF
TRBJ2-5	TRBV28	CASSLQPVAGGWVETQYF
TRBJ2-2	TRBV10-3	CAIRGQETNTGELFF
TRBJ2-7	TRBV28	CASTVSEGRLSYEQYF
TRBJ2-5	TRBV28	CASSSLRWETQYF
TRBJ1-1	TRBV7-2	CASSLWTGYTEAFF
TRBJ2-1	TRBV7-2	CAREGGPHEQFF
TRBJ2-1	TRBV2	CASSDYGYRSYNEQFF
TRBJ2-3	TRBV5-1	CASVELLTDTQYF
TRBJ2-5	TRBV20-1	CSARQGAPEETQYF
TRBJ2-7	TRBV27	CASSTGLQQYF
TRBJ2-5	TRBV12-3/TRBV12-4	CASSFASGGRETQYF
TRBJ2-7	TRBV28	CASSKTEYEQYF
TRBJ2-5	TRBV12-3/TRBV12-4	CASSLWARLQETQYF
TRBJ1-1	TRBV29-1	CGVNHDRGPEAFF
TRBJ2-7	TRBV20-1	CSATGTSGVDYEQYF
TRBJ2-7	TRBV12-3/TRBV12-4	CASTGVGRAEQYF
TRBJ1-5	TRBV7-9	CASSGQGADQPQHF
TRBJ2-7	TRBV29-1	CSAQTGVGEQYF
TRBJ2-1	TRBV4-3	CASSQDPGHNEQFF
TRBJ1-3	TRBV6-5	CASSYLPLTGASSGNTIYF
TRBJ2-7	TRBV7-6	CASSLLGLAGSYEQYF
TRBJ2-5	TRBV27	CASNHVGGQQETQYF
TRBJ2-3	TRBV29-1	CSVMARGTDTQYF
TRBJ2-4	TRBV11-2	CASNRDAGTENIQYF
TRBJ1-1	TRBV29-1	CSVDRGNTEAFF
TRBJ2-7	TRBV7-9	CASSFIASSYEQYF
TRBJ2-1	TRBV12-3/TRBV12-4	CASSLGGLAGVYEQFF
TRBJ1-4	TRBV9	CASSEGRGEEKLFF